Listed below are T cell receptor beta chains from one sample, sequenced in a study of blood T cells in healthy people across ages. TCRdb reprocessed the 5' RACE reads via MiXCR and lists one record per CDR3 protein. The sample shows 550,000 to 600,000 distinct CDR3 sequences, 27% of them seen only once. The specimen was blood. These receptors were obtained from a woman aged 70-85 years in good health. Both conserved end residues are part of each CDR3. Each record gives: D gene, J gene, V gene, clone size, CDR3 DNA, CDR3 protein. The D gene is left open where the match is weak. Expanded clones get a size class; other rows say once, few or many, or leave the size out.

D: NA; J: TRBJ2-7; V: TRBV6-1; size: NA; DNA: TGTGCCAGCAGTGAAGACAGGACCTCCTACGAGCAGTACTTC; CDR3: CASSEDRTSYEQYF
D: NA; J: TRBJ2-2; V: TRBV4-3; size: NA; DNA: TGCGCCAGCAGCCAGGAGGGCGGGGAGCTGTTTTTT; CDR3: CASSQEGGELFF
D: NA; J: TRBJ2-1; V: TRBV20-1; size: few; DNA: TGCAGTGCTAGACCGGGACTTCCGACCTACAATGAGCAGTTCTTC; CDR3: CSARPGLPTYNEQFF
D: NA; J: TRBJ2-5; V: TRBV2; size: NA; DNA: TGTGCCATCAGTGTGGGGCGGGAGACCCAGTACTTC; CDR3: CAISVGRETQYF
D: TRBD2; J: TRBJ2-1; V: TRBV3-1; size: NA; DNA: TGTGCCAGCAGCCCCGGGACTACCAACAATGAGCAGTTCTTC; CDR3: CASSPGTTNNEQFF
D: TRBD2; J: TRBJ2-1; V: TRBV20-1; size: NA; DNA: TGCAGTGCTACCGAACTAGCGGGGGGACACAATGAGCAGTTCTTC; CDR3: CSATELAGGHNEQFF
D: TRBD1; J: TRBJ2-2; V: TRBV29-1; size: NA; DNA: TGCAGCGCTAAAACTTTTGGGACAGCGAACACCGGGGAGCTGCTTTTT; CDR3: CSAKTFGTANTGELLF
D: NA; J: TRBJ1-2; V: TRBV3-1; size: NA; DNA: TGTGCCAGCAGCCAAGGGACAGACTACACCTTC; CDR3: CASSQGTDYTF
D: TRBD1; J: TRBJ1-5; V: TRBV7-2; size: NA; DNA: TGTGCCAGCAGCTTTCCCGGGACAGGTGCCCCTGGGGGACCCCAGCATTTT; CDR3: CASSFPGTGAPGGPQHF
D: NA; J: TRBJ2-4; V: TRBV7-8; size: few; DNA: TGTGCCAGCAGCCTTACCACGCCACCCAAAAACATTCAGTACTTC; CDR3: CASSLTTPPKNIQYF
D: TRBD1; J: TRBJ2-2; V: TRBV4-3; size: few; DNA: TGCGCCAGCAGCCAAGCTCCGGGACAGGGGTACGGGGAGCTGTTTTTT; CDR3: CASSQAPGQGYGELFF
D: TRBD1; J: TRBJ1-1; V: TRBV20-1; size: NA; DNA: TGCAGTGCTCTGCCCGGGACAGCGAACACTGAAGCTTTCTTT; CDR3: CSALPGTANTEAFF
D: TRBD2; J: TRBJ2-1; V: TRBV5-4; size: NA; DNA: TGTGCCAGCAGCTTACCTAGCGGGGGAAATGAGCAGTTCTTC; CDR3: CASSLPSGGNEQFF
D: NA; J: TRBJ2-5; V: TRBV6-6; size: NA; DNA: TGTGCCAGCAGTTATGGTATCACGATCCAAGAGACCCAGTACTTC; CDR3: CASSYGITIQETQYF
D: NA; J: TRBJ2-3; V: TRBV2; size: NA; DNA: TGTGCCAGCACTCGAGAACTAGAAACAGATACGCAGTATTTT; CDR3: CASTRELETDTQYF
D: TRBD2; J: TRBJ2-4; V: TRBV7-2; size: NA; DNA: TGTGCCAGCAGCCCCCAGGGACTAGTTGCGGCCAAAAACATTCAGTACTTC; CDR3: CASSPQGLVAAKNIQYF
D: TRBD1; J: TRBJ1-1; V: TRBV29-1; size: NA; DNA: TGCAGCGTTCAGACAGGGCTGGGGACTGAAGCTTTCTTT; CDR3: CSVQTGLGTEAFF
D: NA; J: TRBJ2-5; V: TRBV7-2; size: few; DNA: TGTGCCAGCAGCTTAGCGACGCAAAGGGGCCAAGAGACCCAGTACTTC; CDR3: CASSLATQRGQETQYF
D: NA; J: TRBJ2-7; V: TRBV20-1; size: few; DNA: TGCAGTGCTCTGAACGTCGGGCGGACCCTCTACGAGCAGTACTTC; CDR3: CSALNVGRTLYEQYF
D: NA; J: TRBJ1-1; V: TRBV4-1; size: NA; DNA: TGCGCCAGCAGCCACATACTGGGGAGCACTGAAGCTTTCTTT; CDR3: CASSHILGSTEAFF
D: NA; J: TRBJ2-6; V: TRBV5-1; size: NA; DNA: TGCGCCGGCAGCTTGTCGGGGTTCTCCCCCTCTGGGGCCAACGTCCTGACTTTC; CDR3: CAGSLSGFSPSGANVLTF
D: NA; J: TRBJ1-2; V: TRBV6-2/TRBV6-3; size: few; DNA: TGTGCCAGCAGATGGACCGGGCTCTATGGCTACACCTTC; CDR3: CASRWTGLYGYTF
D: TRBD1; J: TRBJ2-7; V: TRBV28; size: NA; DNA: TGTGCCAGTAGTTCACAGGGGGCTCTTGGAACCTACGAGCAGTACTTC; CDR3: CASSSQGALGTYEQYF
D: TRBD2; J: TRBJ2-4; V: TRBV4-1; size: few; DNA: TGCGCCAGCAGCCAAGAAAGGGGTGGGGCTAGCGGGGGCCATAAAAACATTCAGTACTTC; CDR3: CASSQERGGASGGHKNIQYF
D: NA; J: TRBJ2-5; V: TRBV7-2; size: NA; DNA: TGTGCCAGCAGCTTCCAGGGTTGGCAAGAGACCCAGTACTTC; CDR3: CASSFQGWQETQYF
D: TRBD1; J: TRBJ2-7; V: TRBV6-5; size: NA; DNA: TGTGCCAGCAGTTATCATTCGACCCGGACAGGGGGCTACGAGCAGTACTTC; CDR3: CASSYHSTRTGGYEQYF
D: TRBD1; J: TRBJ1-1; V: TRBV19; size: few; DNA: TGTGCCAGTACCGCGGACAGGGGCAGCGCTGAAGCTTTCTTT; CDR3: CASTADRGSAEAFF
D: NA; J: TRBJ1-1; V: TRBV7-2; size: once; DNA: TGTGCCAGCAGCCGCGCCGGGACGGATTTTAACACTGAAGCTTTCTTT; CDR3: CASSRAGTDFNTEAFF
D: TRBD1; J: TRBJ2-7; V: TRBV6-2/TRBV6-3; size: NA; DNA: TGTGCCAGCCGCCCCCCAGGACAGGGGTCCTACGAGCAGTACTTC; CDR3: CASRPPGQGSYEQYF
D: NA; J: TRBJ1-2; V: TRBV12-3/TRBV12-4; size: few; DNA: TGTGCCAGCAGATCTGACAAGAACTATGGCTACACCTTC; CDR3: CASRSDKNYGYTF
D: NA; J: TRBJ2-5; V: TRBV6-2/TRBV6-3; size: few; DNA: TGTGCCAGCAGTTATATTGTTGGAGAGACCCCGTACCAAGAGACCCAGTACTTC; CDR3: CASSYIVGETPYQETQYF
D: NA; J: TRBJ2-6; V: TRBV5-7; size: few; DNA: TGTGCCAGGAGGGGCCGAGGGGCCAACGTCCTGACTTTC; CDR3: CARRGRGANVLTF
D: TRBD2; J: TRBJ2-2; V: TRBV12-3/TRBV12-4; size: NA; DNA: TGTGCCAGCAGTCATCCCGGGACTAGCGGAGAGCTGTTTTTT; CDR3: CASSHPGTSGELFF
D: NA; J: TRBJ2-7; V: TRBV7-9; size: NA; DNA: TGTGCCAGCAGCTTACGGGCCTTAAGGTACGAGCAGTACTTC; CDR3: CASSLRALRYEQYF
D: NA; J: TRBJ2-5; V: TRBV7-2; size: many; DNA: TGTGCCAGCAGCACGACTAGACAAGAGACCCAGTACTTC; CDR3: CASSTTRQETQYF
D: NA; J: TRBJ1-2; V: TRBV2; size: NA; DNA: TGTGCCAGCAGTGGTACACACACATATCCACCTAACTATGGCTACACCTTC; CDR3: CASSGTHTYPPNYGYTF
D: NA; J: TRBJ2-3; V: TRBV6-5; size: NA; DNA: TGTGCCAGCAGTTACTCGAAGGCTGTTAATACGCAGTATTTT; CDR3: CASSYSKAVNTQYF
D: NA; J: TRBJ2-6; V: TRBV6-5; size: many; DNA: TGTGCCAGCAGTTACAGGGGTTCTGGGGCCAACGTCCTGACTTTC; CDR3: CASSYRGSGANVLTF
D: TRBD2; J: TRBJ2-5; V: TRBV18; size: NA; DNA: TGTGCCAGCTCCATCCTGTTAAGAGCGGGGGAAGAGACCCAGTACTTC; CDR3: CASSILLRAGEETQYF
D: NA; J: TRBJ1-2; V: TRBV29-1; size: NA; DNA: TGCAGCGTTGACAGGGCTATGGGAAATGGCTACACCTTC; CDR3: CSVDRAMGNGYTF
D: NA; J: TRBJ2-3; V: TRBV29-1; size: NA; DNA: TGCACCGTCCCGCCCAGCGCCGACACAGATACGCAGTATTTT; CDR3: CTVPPSADTDTQYF
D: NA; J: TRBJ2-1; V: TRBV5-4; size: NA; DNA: TGTGCCAACAGCTATGGTGGGGGTTACAATGAGCAGTTCTTC; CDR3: CANSYGGGYNEQFF
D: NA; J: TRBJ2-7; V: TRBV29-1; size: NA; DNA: TGCAGCGGCCGTGCGACAGACTACCAGCAGTACTTC; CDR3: CSGRATDYQQYF
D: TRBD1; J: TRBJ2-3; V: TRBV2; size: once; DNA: TGTGCCAGTCCTGGGACAGGGGCCACAGATACGCAGTATTTT; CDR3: CASPGTGATDTQYF
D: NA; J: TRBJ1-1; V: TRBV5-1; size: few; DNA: TGCGCCAGCAGCTCCGGGACACCGAACACTGAAGCTTTCTTT; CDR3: CASSSGTPNTEAFF
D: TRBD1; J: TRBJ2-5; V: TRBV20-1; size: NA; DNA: TGCAGTGCCCTACTGACAGGGCAAGAGACCCAGTACTTC; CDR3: CSALLTGQETQYF
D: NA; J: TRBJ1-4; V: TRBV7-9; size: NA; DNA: TGTGCCAGCAGCTTAGGCAACCTGGGGGATGAAAAACTGTTTTTT; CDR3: CASSLGNLGDEKLFF